This T cell receptor beta chain was found in a study of T cells in Graves' hyperthyroidism and ophthalmopathy. Germline CDR1 MNHNS, CDR2 SASEGT. The CDR3 is made up of 12 amino acids. V was shortened by 3 bases and J by 8 bases, with 10 bases between the two germline ends. RNA transcripts provided the source from which TCR beta CDR3 regions were amplified. Researchers ran a first-round RT-PCR on the TCR CDR3 using the HTBI primer set. TCRdb re-called the multiplex PCR reads with MiXCR, one entry per CDR3 protein. The sample lists a few hundred thousand distinct CDR3 sequences, 15% to 18% occurring once. Many counts were recorded for this clonotype.

The chain carries TRBV6-1 and TRBJ1-2; D gene ambiguous. This receptor was taken from a woman under 40 with Graves' hyperthyroidism. Sequencing was performed on blood. The CDR3 nucleotides are TGTGCCAGCAGTGAGCGCGCCGGGGGCTACACCTTC. This gives the protein CASSERAGGYTF.